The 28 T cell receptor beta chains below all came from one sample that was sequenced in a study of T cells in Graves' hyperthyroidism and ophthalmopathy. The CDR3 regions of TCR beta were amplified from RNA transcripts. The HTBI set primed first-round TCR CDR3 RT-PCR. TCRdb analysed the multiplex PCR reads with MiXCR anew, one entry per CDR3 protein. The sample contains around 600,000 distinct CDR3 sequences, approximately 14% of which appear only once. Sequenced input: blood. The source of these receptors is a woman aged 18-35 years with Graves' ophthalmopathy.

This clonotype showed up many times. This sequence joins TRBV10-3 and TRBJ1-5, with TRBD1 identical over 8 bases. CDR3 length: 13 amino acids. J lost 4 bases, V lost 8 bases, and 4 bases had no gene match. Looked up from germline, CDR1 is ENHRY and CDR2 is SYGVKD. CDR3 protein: CAISTGANQPQHF. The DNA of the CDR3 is TGTGCCATCTCGACAGGGGCTAATCAGCCCCAGCATTTT.

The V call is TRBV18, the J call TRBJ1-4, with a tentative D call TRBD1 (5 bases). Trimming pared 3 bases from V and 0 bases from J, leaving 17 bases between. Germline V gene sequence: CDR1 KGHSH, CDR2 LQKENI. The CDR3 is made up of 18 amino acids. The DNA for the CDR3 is TGTGCCAGCTCACCGGGGGGGGTCCAGGCTGCAACTAATGAAAAACTGTTTTTT. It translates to CASSPGGVQAATNEKLFF.

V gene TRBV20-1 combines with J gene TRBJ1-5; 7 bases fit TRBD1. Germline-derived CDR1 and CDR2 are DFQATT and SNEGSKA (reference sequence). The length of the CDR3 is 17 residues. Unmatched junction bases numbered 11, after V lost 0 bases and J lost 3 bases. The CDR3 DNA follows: TGCAGTGCTAGAGAGGGCAGGGGGGGGTGGGTCAATCAGCCCCAGCATTTT. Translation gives CSAREGRGGWVNQPQHF.

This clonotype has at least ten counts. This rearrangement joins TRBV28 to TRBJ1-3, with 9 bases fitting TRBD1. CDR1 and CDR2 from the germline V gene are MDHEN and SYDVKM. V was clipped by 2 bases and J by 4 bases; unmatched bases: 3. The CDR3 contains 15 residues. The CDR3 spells CASSLGDRAGNTIYF. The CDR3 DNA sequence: TGTGCCAGCAGTTTAGGGGACAGGGCGGGAAACACCATATATTTT.

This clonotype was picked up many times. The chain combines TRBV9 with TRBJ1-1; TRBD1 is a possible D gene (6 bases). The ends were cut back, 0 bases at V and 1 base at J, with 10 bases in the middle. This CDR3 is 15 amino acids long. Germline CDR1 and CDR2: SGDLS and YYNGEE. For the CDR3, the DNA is TGTGCCAGCAGCGTAGGGGGGGGGCGGAACACTGAAGCTTTCTTT. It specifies CASSVGGGRNTEAFF.

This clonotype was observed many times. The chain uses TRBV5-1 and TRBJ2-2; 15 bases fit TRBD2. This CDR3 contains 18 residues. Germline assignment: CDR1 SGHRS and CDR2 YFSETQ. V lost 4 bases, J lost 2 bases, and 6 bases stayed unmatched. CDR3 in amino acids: CASSRTSGRALNTGELFF. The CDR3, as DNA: TGCGCCAGCAGCCGGACTAGCGGGAGGGCCCTCAACACCGGGGAGCTGTTTTTT.

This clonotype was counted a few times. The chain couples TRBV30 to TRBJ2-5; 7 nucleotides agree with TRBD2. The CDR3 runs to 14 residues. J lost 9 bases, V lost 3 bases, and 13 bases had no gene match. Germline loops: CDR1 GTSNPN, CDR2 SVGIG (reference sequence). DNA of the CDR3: TGTGCCTGGAGATTACTCCGGGACTATGGGTCCCAGTACTTC. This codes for CAWRLLRDYGSQYF.

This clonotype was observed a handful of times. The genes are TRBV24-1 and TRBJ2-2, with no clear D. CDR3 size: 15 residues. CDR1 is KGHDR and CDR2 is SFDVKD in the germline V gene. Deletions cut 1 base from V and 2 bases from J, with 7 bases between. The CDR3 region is CATSDLGVNTGELFF. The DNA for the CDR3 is TGTGCCACCAGTGATTTAGGAGTAAACACCGGGGAGCTGTTTTTT.

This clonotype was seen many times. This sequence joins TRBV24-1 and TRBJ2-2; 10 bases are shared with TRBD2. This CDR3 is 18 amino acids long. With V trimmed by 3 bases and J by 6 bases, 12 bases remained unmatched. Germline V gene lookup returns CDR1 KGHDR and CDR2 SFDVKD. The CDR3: CATSDIKSSGSIAGELFF. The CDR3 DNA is TGTGCCACCAGTGATATAAAATCTAGCGGGAGTATCGCCGGGGAGCTGTTTTTT.

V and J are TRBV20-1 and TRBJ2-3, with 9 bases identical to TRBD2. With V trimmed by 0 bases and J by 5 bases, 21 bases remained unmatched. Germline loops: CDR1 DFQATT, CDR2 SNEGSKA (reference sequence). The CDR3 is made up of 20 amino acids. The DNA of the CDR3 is TGCAGTGCTAGAGATCATGCAGGGGTAGGCGGGAGGGGGTTTGGAGATACGCAGTATTTT. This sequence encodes CSARDHAGVGGRGFGDTQYF.

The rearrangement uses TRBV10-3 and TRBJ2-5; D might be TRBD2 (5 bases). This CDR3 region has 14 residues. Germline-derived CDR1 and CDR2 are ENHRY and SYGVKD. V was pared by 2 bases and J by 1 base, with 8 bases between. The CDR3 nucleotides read TGTGCCATCAGTGAGAGGGAGCCCCAAGAGACCCAGTACTTC. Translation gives CAISEREPQETQYF.

The chain's CDR3 is CASSPSGQGAGGYTF. For the CDR3, the DNA is TGTGCCAGCAGCCCCTCGGGACAGGGGGCCGGGGGCTACACCTTC. The chain combines TRBV7-3 with TRBJ1-2; 12 nucleotides line up with TRBD1. With V trimmed by 5 bases and J by 8 bases, 9 bases remained unmatched. The V gene's germline CDR1 is SGHTA and CDR2 FQGTGA. The CDR3 sequence is 15 residues long.

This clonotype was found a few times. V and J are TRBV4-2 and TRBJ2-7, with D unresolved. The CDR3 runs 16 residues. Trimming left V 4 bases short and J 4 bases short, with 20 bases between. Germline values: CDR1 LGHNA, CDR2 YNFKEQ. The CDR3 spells CASSPSLLNRVYEQYF. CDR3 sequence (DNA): TGTGCCAGCAGCCCTTCTTTACTCAATAGAGTGTACGAGCAGTACTTC.

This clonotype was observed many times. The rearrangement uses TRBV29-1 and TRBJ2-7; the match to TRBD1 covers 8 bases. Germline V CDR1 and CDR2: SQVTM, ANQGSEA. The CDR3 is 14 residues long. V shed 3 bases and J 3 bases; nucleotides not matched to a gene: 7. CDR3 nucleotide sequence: TGCAGCGTTGATGGCGGGACAGGTATCTACGAGCAGTACTTC. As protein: CSVDGGTGIYEQYF.

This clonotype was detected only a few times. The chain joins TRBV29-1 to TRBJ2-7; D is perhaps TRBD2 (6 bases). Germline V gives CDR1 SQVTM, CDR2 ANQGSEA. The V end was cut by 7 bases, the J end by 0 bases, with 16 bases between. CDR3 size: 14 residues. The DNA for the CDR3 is TGCAGCGCCGCTGGAGGGCTGAGCTCCTACGAGCAGTACTTC. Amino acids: CSAAGGLSSYEQYF.

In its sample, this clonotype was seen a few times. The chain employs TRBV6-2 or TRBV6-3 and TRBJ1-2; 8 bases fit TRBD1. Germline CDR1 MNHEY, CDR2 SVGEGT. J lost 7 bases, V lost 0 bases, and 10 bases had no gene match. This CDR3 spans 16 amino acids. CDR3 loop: CASSYSPGQEVVGYTF. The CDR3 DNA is TGTGCCAGCAGTTACTCACCGGGACAGGAGGTAGTTGGCTACACCTTC.

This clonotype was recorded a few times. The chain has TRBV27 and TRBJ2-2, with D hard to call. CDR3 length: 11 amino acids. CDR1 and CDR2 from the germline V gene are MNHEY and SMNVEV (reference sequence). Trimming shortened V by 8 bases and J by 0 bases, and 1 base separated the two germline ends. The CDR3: CASANTGELFF. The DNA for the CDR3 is TGTGCCAGCGCGAACACCGGGGAGCTGTTTTTT.

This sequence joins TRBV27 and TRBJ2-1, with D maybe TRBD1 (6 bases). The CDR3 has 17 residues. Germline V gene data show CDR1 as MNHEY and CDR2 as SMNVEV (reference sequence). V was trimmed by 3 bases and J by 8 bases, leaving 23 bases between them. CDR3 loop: CASSFSAGAAAWYEQFF. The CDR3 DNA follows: TGTGCCAGCAGTTTCTCGGCAGGGGCAGCCGCTTGGTATGAGCAGTTCTTC.

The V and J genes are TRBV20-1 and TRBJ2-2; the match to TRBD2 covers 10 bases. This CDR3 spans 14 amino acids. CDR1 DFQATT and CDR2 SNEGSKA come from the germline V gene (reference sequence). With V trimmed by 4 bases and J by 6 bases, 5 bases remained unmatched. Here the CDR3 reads CSATRSGRAGELFF. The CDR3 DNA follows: TGCAGTGCTACCCGAAGCGGGAGGGCCGGGGAGCTGTTTTTT.

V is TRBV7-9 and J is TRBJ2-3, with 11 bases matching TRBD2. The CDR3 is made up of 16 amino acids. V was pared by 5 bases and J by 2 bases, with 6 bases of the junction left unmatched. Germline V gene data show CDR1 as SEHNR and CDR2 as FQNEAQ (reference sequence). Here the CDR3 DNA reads TGTGCCAGCAGCCCGGGACTAGCGGATTTCACAGATACGCAGTATTTT. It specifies CASSPGLADFTDTQYF.

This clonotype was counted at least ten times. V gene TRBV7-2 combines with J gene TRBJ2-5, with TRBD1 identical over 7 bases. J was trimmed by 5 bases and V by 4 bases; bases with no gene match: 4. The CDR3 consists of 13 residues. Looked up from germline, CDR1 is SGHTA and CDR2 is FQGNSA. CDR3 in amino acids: CASSSGQWETQYF. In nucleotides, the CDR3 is TGTGCCAGCAGCTCGGGACAGTGGGAGACCCAGTACTTC.

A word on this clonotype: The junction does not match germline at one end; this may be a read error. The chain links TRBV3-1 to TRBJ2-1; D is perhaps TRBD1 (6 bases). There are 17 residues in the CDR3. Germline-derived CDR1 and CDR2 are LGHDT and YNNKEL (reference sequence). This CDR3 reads CANSQGGWTVKSNEQFF. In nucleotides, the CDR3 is TGTGCCAACAGCCAAGGAGGTTGGACAGTCAAATCCAATGAGCAGTTCTTC.

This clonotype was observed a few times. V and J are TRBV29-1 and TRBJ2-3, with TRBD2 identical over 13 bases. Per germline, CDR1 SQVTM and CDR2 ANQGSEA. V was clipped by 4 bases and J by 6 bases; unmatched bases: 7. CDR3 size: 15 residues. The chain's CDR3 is CSVGILAGGGDTQYF. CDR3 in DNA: TGCAGCGTTGGGATACTAGCGGGAGGGGGGGATACGCAGTATTTT.

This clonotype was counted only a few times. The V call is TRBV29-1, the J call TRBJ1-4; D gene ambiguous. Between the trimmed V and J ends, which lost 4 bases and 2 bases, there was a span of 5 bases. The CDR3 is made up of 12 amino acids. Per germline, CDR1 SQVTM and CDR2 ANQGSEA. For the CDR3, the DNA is TGCAGCGTTGCCCAGACTAATGAAAAACTGTTTTTT. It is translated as CSVAQTNEKLFF.

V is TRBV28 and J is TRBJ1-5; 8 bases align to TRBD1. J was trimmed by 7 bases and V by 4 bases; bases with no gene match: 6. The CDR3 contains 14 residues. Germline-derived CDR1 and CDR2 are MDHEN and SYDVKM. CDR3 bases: TGTGCCAGCAGTTATCAGGGGGCGCGGCAGCCCCAGCATTTT. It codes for CASSYQGARQPQHF.

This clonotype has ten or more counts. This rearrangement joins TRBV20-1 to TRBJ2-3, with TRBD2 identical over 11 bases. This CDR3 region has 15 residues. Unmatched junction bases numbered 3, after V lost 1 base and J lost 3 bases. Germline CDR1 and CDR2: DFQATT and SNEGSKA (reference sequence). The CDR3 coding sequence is TGCAGTGCTAGAGGACTAGCGGGATATACAGATACGCAGTATTTT. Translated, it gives CSARGLAGYTDTQYF.

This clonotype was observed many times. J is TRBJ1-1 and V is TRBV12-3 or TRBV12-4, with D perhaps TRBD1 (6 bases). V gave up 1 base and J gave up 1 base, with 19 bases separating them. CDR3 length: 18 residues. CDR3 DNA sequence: TGTGCCAGCAGTTTAGGTTTCGGGGGGCGCGGGGGGAACACTGAAGCTTTCTTT. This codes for CASSLGFGGRGGNTEAFF.

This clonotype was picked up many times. The CDR3 nucleotides read TGCAGTGCTAGAGAGGGCCTAGGGGCCGGTATGAGCTCCTACGAGCAGTACTTC. This translates into CSAREGLGAGMSSYEQYF. This chain connects TRBV20-1 to TRBJ2-7, with D possibly matching TRBD1 (5 bases). V lost 0 bases, J lost 0 bases, and 21 bases lay in between. The CDR3 consists of 18 residues. In germline, CDR1 is DFQATT, CDR2 SNEGSKA (reference sequence).